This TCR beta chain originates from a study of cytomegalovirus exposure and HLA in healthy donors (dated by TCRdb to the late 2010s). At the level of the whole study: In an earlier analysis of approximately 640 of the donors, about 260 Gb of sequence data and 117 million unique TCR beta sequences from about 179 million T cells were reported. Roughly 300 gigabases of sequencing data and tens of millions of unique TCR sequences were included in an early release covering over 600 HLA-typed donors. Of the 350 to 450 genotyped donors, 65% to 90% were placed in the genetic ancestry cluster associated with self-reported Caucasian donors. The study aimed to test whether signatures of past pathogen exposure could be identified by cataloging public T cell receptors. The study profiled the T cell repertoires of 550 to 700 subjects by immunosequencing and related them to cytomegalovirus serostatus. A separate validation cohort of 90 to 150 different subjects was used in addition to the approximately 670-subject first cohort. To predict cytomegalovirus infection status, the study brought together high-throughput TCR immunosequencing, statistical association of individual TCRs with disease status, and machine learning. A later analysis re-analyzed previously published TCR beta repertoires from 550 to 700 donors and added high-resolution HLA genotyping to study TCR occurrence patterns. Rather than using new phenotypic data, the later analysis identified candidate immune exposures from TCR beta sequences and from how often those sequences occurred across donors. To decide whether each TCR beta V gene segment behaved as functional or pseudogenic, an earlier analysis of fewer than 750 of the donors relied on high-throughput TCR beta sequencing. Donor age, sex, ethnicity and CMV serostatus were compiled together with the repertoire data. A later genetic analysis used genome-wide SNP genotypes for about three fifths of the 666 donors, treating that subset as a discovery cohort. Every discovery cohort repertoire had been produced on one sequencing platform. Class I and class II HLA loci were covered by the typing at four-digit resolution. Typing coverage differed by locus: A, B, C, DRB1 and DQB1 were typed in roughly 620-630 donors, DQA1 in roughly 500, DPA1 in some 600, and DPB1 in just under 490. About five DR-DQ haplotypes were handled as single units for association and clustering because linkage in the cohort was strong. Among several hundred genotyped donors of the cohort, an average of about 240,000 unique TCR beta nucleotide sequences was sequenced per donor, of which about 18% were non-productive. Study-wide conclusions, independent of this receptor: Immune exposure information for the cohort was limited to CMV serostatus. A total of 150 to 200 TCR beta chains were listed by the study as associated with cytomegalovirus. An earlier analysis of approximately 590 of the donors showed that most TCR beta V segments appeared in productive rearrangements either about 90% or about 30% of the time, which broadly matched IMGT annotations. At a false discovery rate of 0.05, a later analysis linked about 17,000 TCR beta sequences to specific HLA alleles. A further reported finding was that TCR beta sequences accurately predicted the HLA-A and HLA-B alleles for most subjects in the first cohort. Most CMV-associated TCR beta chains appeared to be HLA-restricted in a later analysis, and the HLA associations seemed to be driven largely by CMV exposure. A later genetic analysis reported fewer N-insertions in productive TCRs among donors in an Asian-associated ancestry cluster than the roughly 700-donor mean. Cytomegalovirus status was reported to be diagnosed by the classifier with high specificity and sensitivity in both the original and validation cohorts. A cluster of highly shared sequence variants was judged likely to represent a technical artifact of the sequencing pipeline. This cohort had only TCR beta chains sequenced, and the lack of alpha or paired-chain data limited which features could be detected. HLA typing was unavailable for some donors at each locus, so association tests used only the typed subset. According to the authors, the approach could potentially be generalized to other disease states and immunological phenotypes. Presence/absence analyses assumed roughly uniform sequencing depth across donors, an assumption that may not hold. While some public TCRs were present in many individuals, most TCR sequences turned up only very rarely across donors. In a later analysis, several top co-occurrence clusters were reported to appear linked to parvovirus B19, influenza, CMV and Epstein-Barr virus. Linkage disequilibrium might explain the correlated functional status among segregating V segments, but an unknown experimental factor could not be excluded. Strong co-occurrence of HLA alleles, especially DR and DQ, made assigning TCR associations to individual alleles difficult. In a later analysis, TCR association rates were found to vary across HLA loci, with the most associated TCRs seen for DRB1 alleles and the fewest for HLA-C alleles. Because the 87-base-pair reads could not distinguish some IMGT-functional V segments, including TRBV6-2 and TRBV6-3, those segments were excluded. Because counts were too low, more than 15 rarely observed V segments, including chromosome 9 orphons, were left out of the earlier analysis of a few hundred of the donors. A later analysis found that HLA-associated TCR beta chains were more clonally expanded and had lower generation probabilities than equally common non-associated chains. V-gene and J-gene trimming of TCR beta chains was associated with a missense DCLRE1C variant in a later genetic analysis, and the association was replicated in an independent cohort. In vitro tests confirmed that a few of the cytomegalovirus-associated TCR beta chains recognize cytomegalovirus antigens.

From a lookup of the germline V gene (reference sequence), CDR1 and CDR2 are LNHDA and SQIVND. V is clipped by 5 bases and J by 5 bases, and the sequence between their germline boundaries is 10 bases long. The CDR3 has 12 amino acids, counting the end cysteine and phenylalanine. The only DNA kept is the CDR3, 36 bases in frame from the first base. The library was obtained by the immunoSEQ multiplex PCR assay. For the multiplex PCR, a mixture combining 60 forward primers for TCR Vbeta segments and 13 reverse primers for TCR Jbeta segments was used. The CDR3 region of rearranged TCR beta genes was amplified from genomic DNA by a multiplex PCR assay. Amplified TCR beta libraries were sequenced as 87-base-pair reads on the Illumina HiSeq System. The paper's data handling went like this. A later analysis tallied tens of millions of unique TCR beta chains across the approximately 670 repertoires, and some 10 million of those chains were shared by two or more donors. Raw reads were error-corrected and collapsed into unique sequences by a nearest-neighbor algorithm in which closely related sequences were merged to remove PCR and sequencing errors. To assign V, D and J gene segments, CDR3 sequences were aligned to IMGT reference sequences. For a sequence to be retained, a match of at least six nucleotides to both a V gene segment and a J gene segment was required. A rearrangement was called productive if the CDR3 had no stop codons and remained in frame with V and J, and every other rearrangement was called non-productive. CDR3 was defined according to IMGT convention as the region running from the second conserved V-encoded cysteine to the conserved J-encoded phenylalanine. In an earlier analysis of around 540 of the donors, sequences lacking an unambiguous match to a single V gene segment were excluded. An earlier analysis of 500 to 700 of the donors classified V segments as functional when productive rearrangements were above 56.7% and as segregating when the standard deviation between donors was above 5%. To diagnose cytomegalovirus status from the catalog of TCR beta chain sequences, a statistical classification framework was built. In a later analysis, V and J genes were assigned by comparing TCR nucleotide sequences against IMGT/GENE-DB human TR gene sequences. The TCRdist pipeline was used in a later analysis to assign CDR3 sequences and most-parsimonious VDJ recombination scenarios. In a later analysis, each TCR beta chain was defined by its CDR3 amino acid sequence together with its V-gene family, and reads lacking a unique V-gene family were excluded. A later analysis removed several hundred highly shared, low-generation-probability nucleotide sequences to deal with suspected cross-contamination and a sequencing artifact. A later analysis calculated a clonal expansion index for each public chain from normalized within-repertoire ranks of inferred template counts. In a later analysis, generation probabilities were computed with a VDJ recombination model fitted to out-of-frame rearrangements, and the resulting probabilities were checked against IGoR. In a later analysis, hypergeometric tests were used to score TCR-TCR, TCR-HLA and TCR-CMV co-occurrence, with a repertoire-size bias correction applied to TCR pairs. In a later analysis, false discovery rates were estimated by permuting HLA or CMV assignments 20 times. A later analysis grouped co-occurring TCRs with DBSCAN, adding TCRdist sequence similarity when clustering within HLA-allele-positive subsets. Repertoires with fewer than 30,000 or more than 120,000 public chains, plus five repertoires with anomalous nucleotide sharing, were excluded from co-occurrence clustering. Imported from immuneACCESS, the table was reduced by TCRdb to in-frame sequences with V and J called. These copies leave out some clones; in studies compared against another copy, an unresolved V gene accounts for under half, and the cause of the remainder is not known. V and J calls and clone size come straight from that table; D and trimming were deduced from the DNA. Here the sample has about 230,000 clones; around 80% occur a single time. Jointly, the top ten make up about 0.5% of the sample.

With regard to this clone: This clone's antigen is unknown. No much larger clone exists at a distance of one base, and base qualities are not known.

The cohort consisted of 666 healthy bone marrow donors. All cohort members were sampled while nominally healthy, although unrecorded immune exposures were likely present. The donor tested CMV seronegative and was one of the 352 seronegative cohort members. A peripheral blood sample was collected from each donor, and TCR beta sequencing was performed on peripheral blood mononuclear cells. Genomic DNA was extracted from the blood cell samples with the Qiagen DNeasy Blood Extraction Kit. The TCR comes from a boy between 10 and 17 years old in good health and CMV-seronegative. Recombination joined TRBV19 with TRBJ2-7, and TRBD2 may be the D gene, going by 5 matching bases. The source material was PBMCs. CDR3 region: CASSPGFHEQYF. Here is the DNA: TGTGCCAGTAGTCCGGGGTTCCACGAGCAGTACTTC.